One and the same sample provided the 27 T cell receptor beta chains below, sequenced in a study of cytomegalovirus exposure and HLA in healthy donors. Both 60 Vbeta primers and 13 Jbeta primers went into the PCR. Some clones are missing from TCRdb's copy, which holds only in-frame ones; the method was immunoSEQ multiplex PCR. Among some 160,000 clones, 79% were seen once, and the ten largest hold under 0.75%. The sequenced material came from PBMCs. The source is a woman in her 40s in good health and CMV-seronegative.

V and J are TRBV7-9 and TRBJ2-7, with a tentative D call TRBD2 (6 bases). Germline CDR1 and CDR2: SEHNR and FQNEAQ (reference sequence). This CDR3 is 14 amino acids long. With 5 bases removed from V and 5 bases from J, the gap between germline ends came to 16 bases. CDR3 amino acids: CASSPPRAGNEQYF. The DNA of the CDR3 is TGTGCCAGCAGCCCTCCTAGGGCGGGGAACGAGCAGTACTTC.

V is TRBV19 and J is TRBJ2-6; the match to TRBD1 covers 9 bases. The CDR3 is 18 amino acids. Germline CDR1 is LNHDA and CDR2 is SQIVND (reference sequence). With 7 bases clipped from V and 2 bases from J, the junction kept 12 bases outside the gene matches. The chain's CDR3 is CASTYQEGQGAGANVLTF. Here the CDR3 DNA reads TGTGCCAGTACCTACCAAGAGGGACAGGGAGCTGGGGCCAACGTCCTGACTTTC.

The chain recombines TRBV28 with TRBJ1-5, with D possibly matching TRBD1 (5 bases). This CDR3 has 14 amino acids. Per the germline V gene, CDR1 is MDHEN and CDR2 is SYDVKM. Trimming took off 3 bases at V and 3 bases at J, with 9 bases between the two ends. CDR3 loop: CASSFTGPNQPQHF. Written as DNA, the CDR3 is TGTGCCAGCAGTTTCACAGGTCCCAATCAGCCCCAGCATTTT.

V is TRBV19 and J is TRBJ1-5; D is unresolved. Germline CDR1 reads LNHDA; CDR2 reads SQIVND (reference sequence). This CDR3 is built from 15 residues. V was cut by 3 bases and J by 4 bases, with 13 bases left in between. CDR3 loop: CASSIRERENQPQHF. CDR3 sequence (DNA): TGTGCCAGTAGTATTCGTGAGAGGGAAAATCAGCCCCAGCATTTT.

J is TRBJ2-3 and V is TRBV4-2, with TRBD2 as a possible D gene (6 bases). Germline V CDR1 and CDR2: LGHNA, YNFKEQ. Trimming stripped 2 bases from V and 4 bases from J, with 10 bases between. The CDR3 is 14 amino acids. The CDR3 DNA sequence: TGTGCCAGCAGCCAATCCGGACTACCAGATACGCAGTATTTT. Protein: CASSQSGLPDTQYF.

The DNA of the CDR3 is TGTGCCAGCAGCTTAGCCAACGGTTTCTCCTACGAGCAGTACTTC. This gives the protein CASSLANGFSYEQYF. The V gene is TRBV7-6, the J gene TRBJ2-7; unclear D gene. The CDR3 extends over 15 amino acids. Germline CDR1 SGHVS, CDR2 FNYEAQ. The V end lost 0 bases, the J end lost 0 bases, and 9 bases lay between the germline ends.

J is TRBJ1-1 and V is TRBV19; 10 nucleotides match TRBD1. Per germline, CDR1 LNHDA and CDR2 SQIVND (reference sequence). This CDR3 has 20 amino acids. The V and J ends lost 5 bases and 1 base, in that order; junction bases with no gene match: 19. The CDR3 DNA sequence: TGTGCCAGTAGTGCCTACCGTTATAGGGGACAGGGGATTAAGAACACTGAAGCTTTCTTT. The encoded protein is CASSAYRYRGQGIKNTEAFF. The full variable domain, completed using reference TRBV19 and TRBJ1-1, is DGGITQSPKYLFRKEGQNVTLSCEQNLNHDAMYWYRQDPGQGLRLIYYSQIVNDFQKGDIAEGYSVSREKKESFPLTVTSAQKNPTAFYLCASSAYRYRGQGIKNTEAFFGQGTRLTVV.

This rearrangement joins TRBV28 to TRBJ1-2, with D perhaps TRBD1 (6 bases). There are 13 residues in the CDR3. The ends were cut back, 5 bases at V and 11 bases at J, with 18 bases in the middle. In germline, CDR1 is MDHEN, CDR2 SYDVKM. The CDR3 region is CASSTRTGRGYTF. CDR3 DNA: TGTGCCAGCAGTACCAGAACAGGGAGGGGTTACACCTTC.

The rearrangement joins TRBV6-1 to TRBJ1-2; TRBD1 matches at 8 bases. The CDR3 runs 15 residues. With V trimmed by 0 bases and J by 4 bases, 4 bases remained unmatched. Germline CDR1 and CDR2: MNHNS and SASEGT. The CDR3 region has the DNA TGTGCCAGCAGTGAAGCGTGGCAGGGGGCCTATGGCTACACCTTC. Amino acid sequence: CASSEAWQGAYGYTF.

The rearrangement uses TRBV7-8 and TRBJ1-3; D might be TRBD1 (5 bases). Germline V gene data show CDR1 as SGHVS and CDR2 as FQNEAQ. The germline V and J ends were trimmed by 2 bases and 0 bases, with 20 bases remaining between them. This CDR3 spans 19 amino acids. The CDR3 DNA is TGTGCCAGCAGCTTAATAGGCAGGGTTGGCTCTTACTCTGGAAACACCATATATTTT. Its protein product is CASSLIGRVGSYSGNTIYF. The variable domain in full, completed from reference TRBV7-8 and TRBJ1-3, reads GAGVSQSPRYKVAKRGQDVALRCDPISGHVSLFWYQQALGQGPEFLTYFQNEAQLDKSGLPSDRFFAERPEGSVSTLKIQRTQQEDSAVYLCASSLIGRVGSYSGNTIYFGEGSWLTVV.

V usage is TRBV6-6 and J usage is TRBJ1-2, with D possibly being TRBD1 (5 bases). CDR1 is MNHNY and CDR2 is SVGAGI in the germline V gene (reference sequence). Trimming stripped 7 bases from V and 4 bases from J, with 7 bases between. CDR3 length: 11 amino acids. The CDR3 coding sequence is TGTGCCAGCACCGACAGCTATGGCTACACCTTC. Translating gives CASTDSYGYTF.

The chain combines TRBV5-6 with TRBJ1-4; TRBD1 might be the D (6 bases). V was shortened by 1 base and J by 4 bases, with 14 bases between the two germline ends. Per the germline V gene, CDR1 is SGHDT and CDR2 is YYEEEE. The CDR3 has 16 residues. The CDR3 bases are TGTGCCAGCAGCTTGAGCAGGGGCGCGAGTAATGAAAAACTGTTTTTT. Amino acid sequence: CASSLSRGASNEKLFF.

The sample holds one count of this clone. This chain joins TRBV15 and TRBJ1-2; the D gene is possibly TRBD1 (5 bases). Germline V gene lookup returns CDR1 LNHNV and CDR2 YYDKDF (reference sequence). V was trimmed by 0 bases and J by 5 bases, leaving 16 bases between them. CDR3 length: 16 amino acids. Written as DNA, the CDR3 is TGTGCCACCAGCAGAGAAGGAGGGGAGGCGAGATATGGCTACACCTTC. As protein: CATSREGGEARYGYTF.

Concerning this clone: A junction boundary mismatches the germline segment, possibly from a read error. The V gene is TRBV2, the J gene TRBJ1-5; D is perhaps TRBD1 (5 bases). CDR3 length equals 14 residues. Per the germline V gene, CDR1 is SNHLY and CDR2 is FYNNEI. CDR3 loop: CASSEDTSKQPQHF. CDR3 nucleotides: TGTGCCAGCAGTGAGGACACTAGCAAACAGCCCCAGCATTTT.

The chain carries TRBV2 and TRBJ2-7; no firm D call. Germline CDR1 and CDR2: SNHLY and FYNNEI. V shed 1 base and J shed 0 bases, with 7 bases lying between them. This CDR3 comprises 14 residues. Here the CDR3 reads CASSEVASSYEQYF. CDR3 in DNA: TGTGCCAGCAGTGAAGTAGCCAGCTCCTACGAGCAGTACTTC. Combining the CDR3 with reference TRBV2 and TRBJ2-7 gives the whole variable domain EPEVTQTPSHQVTQMGQEVILRCVPISNHLYFYWYRQILGQKVEFLVSFYNNEISEKSEIFDDQFSVERPDGSNFTLKIRSTKLEDSAMYFCASSEVASSYEQYFGPGTRLTVT.

The chain recombines TRBV6-5 with TRBJ2-1, with D uncertain. Germline loops: CDR1 MNHEY, CDR2 SVGAGI. This CDR3 comprises 15 residues. V was shortened by 5 bases and J by 2 bases, with 13 bases between the two germline ends. The CDR3 is CASSRTPFTYNEQFF. The CDR3 bases are TGTGCCAGCAGTCGAACTCCCTTCACCTACAATGAGCAGTTCTTC.

This chain connects TRBV6-6 to TRBJ2-5, with a tentative D call TRBD1 (6 bases). The last part of the DNA fits TRBJ2-7 better; the J call may be wrong. Germline V lookup: CDR1 MNHNY, CDR2 SVGAGI (reference sequence). This CDR3 is built from 15 residues. The CDR3 region is CASSWAETGSYEQYF. The DNA of the CDR3 is TGTGCCAGCAGTTGGGCCGAGACAGGCTCCTACGAGCAGTACTTC.

This chain links TRBV7-3 with TRBJ2-3, with D possibly matching TRBD2 (7 bases). V was trimmed by 2 bases and J by 9 bases, leaving 18 bases between them. Germline V CDR1 and CDR2: SGHTA, FQGTGA. The CDR3 length is 15 residues. The CDR3 spells CASSLGGAGKGTQYF. CDR3 in DNA: TGTGCCAGCAGCTTAGGGGGGGCGGGCAAGGGAACGCAGTATTTT.

This chain joins TRBV10-1 and TRBJ2-5; D may be TRBD1 (6 bases). Per germline, CDR1 WNHNN and CDR2 SYGVQD (reference sequence). V was trimmed by 2 bases and J by 5 bases, leaving 15 bases between them. This CDR3 region has 15 residues. DNA of the CDR3: TGCGCCAGCAGTGAGGGGCAGGGGCTACAGGAGACCCAGTACTTC. This translates into CASSEGQGLQETQYF.

CDR3 protein: CASRQTGGRGYTF. The DNA for the CDR3 is TGCGCCAGCAGGCAAACAGGGGGCCGTGGCTACACCTTC. The J gene is TRBJ1-2, the V gene TRBV5-1, with TRBD1 identical over 9 bases. The trim removed 5 bases at V and 7 bases at J, leaving 6 bases unmatched. CDR1 SGHRS and CDR2 YFSETQ come from the germline V gene. This CDR3 comprises 13 residues.

The chain joins TRBV15 to TRBJ1-2; D possibly corresponds to TRBD1 (5 bases). The germline V gene encodes CDR1 LNHNV and CDR2 YYDKDF (reference sequence). V lost 0 bases and J 7 bases, leaving 15 bases between the germline ends. The CDR3 consists of 15 residues. In DNA form, the CDR3 reads TGTGCCACCAGCAGAGATCCCCAGGGTCGTGGTGGCTACACCTTC. Protein product: CATSRDPQGRGGYTF.

The J gene is TRBJ2-3, the V gene TRBV13; D is possibly TRBD2 (5 bases). The V and J ends lost 4 bases and 7 bases respectively, with 12 bases between them. This CDR3 spans 13 amino acids. Germline CDR1 is PRHDT and CDR2 is FYEKMQ (reference sequence). The CDR3 coding sequence is TGTGCCAGCAGCTCCTCTGCCGGGAATACGCAGTATTTT. This codes for CASSSSAGNTQYF.

The chain uses TRBV18 and TRBJ2-2; the match to TRBD2 covers 13 bases. This CDR3 has 16 amino acids. V shed 6 bases and J 6 bases; nucleotides not matched to a gene: 7. Germline loops: CDR1 KGHSH, CDR2 LQKENI. In DNA, the CDR3 is TGTGCCAGCTCGACCCCACTAGCGGGAGGGCCCGGGGAGCTGTTTTTT. Its translation is CASSTPLAGGPGELFF.

The V gene is TRBV7-2, the J gene TRBJ1-1; no definite D call. The germline V gene encodes CDR1 SGHTA and CDR2 FQGNSA. This CDR3 region has 13 residues. Trimming shortened V by 2 bases and J by 1 base, and 5 bases separated the two germline ends. The CDR3 region has the DNA TGTGCCAGCAGCTTAAACGGGAACACTGAAGCTTTCTTT. This codes for CASSLNGNTEAFF.

The chain uses TRBV12-5 and TRBJ2-1; 8 bases are shared with TRBD2. Germline V gene sequence: CDR1 LGHNT, CDR2 FRNRAP. The V and J ends lost 0 bases and 4 bases, in that order; junction bases with no gene match: 8. The CDR3 sequence is 17 residues long. Here the CDR3 DNA reads TGTGCTAGTGGTTTGGTACTAACGGGGGGGCCATACAATGAGCAGTTCTTC. This codes for CASGLVLTGGPYNEQFF. Filled out from reference TRBV12-5 and TRBJ2-1, the complete variable domain reads DARVTQTPRHKVTEMGQEVTMRCQPILGHNTVFWYRQTMMQGLELLAYFRNRAPLDDSGMPKDRFSAEMPDATLATLKIQPSEPRDSAVYFCASGLVLTGGPYNEQFFGPGTRLTVL.

The chain recombines TRBV4-2 with TRBJ2-1; D uncertain. V lost 0 bases to trimming and J lost 0 bases, with 15 bases between them. There are 18 residues in the CDR3. The germline V gene encodes CDR1 LGHNA and CDR2 YNFKEQ. The CDR3 reads CASSQDPESLSSYNEQFF. The CDR3 region has the DNA TGTGCCAGCAGCCAAGATCCGGAGTCGTTGAGCTCCTACAATGAGCAGTTCTTC.

J is TRBJ2-1 and V is TRBV11-3; 7 bases line up with TRBD2. CDR1 SGHNT and CDR2 YENEEA come from the germline V gene. The CDR3 covers 12 residues. Losses at the gene ends were 5 bases for V and 9 bases for J; bases not matched to a gene: 4. The CDR3, as DNA: TGTGCCAGCAGCCGGGGGGACGTTGAGCAGTTCTTC. Protein product: CASSRGDVEQFF.